This TCR beta chain originates from a study of blood T cell repertoires in COVID-19. Study-wide context: Samples representing acute and convalescent COVID-19 were sourced from the United States, Italy and Spain. From T cells, B-cell-depleted T cells, or PBMCs came the material, which was cDNA or gDNA.

Germline CDR1 reads SGHTA; CDR2 reads FQGNSA. The CDR3 runs 13 residues. Germline trimming cut 4 bases from V and 8 bases from J; bases unmatched to any gene: 6. Original processing notes: Amplification of reference gene primers provided the estimated nucleated cell counts. Assay used: immunoSEQ multiplex PCR; TCRdb lists only in-frame clones, some missing. D and trimming were read from the DNA, whereas the V and J calls and clone size are those reported in that table. The data hold around 40,000 clones, with around 92% observed a single time. This sequence was found in a human donor in a cohort sampled during active COVID-19. Sequencing was done on a sample of peripheral blood. The rearrangement links TRBV7-2 to TRBJ1-2; 8 nucleotides align to TRBD1. The CDR3 sequence: CASSSRTGRGYTF. Here the CDR3 DNA reads TGTGCCAGCAGCTCCCGGACAGGGAGAGGCTACACCTTC.